Presented here are 30 T cell receptor beta chains from one specimen sequenced in a study of T-cell reconstitution after alpha-beta-depleted transplantation in children. Unique molecular identifiers featured in how the TCRbeta library was prepared. In TCRdb, the PCR reads were re-called with MiXCR into one record per CDR3 protein. The profile shows fewer than 550,000 distinct CDR3 sequences, roughly a tenth of them singletons. This specimen consisted of PBMCs, obtained before TCRalphabeta/CD19-depleted stem cell transplant. Receptors originate from a child aged 2 to 15 with inherited bone marrow failure, due to receive a stem cell transplant.

This clonotype was detected many times. The chain employs TRBV7-9 and TRBJ2-7; no firm D call. The CDR3 totals 13 residues. Trimming took 2 bases from V and 2 from J, leaving 7 bases between them. Germline V gene data show CDR1 as SEHNR and CDR2 as FQNEAQ (reference sequence). The CDR3 DNA follows: TGTGCCAGCAGCTTACCGGCTGCCTACGAGCAGTACTTC. Its protein product is CASSLPAAYEQYF.

This clonotype appeared many times. The chain employs TRBV2 and TRBJ2-1; no definite D call. Deletions cut 4 bases from V and 1 base from J, with 8 bases between. Germline V gene lookup returns CDR1 SNHLY and CDR2 FYNNEI. CDR3 size: 14 residues. CDR3 coding DNA: TGTGCCAGCAGTGCGAGCCAATCCTACAATGAGCAGTTCTTC. It is translated as CASSASQSYNEQFF.

Concerning this clonotype: This may come from a read error, since a much larger clone is one base off. No conserved phenylalanine or tryptophan ends this CDR3, so it is likely a read error. CDR3 sequence (DNA): TGTGCCAGCAGCTTAGCGCCGGTCGGGGAGCTGTTTGTT. Its translation: CASSLAPVGELFV. The chain couples TRBV7-9 to TRBJ2-2; D not resolved. The CDR3 has 13 amino acids. Per the germline V gene, CDR1 is SEHNR and CDR2 is FQNEAQ (reference sequence). The V end lost 0 bases, the J end lost 7 bases, and 6 bases lay between the germline ends.

This clonotype was counted ten times or more. The chain uses TRBV5-6 and TRBJ2-1, with TRBD2 identical over 9 bases. This CDR3 comprises 13 residues. From germline, CDR1 is SGHDT and CDR2 YYEEEE. V trimming: 0 bases; J trimming: 10 bases; junction bases outside the gene matches: 2. The CDR3 loop reads CASSLGLAAEQFF. The DNA of the CDR3 is TGTGCCAGCAGCTTGGGACTAGCGGCGGAGCAGTTCTTC.

In this sample, this clonotype turned up many times. V gene TRBV29-1 combines with J gene TRBJ2-1; 9 bases agree with TRBD2. Germline CDR1 and CDR2: SQVTM and ANQGSEA. The CDR3 spans 14 residues. V trimming: 5 bases; J trimming: 5 bases; junction bases outside the gene matches: 7. This chain's CDR3 is CSVYPSGNHNEQFF. CDR3 nucleotide sequence: TGCAGCGTTTATCCTAGCGGGAACCACAATGAGCAGTTCTTC.

This clonotype was observed many times. The chain links TRBV7-9 to TRBJ2-7, with 7 bases lining up with TRBD1. The germline V gene encodes CDR1 SEHNR and CDR2 FQNEAQ (reference sequence). The CDR3 contains 14 residues. The V and J ends lost 9 bases and 2 bases, in that order; junction bases with no gene match: 10. CDR3 amino acids: CAREPGTVPYEQYF. CDR3 bases: TGTGCCAGGGAGCCCGGGACAGTTCCCTACGAGCAGTACTTC.

V usage is TRBV12-2 and J usage is TRBJ1-3. TRBV12-2 is an annotated pseudogene. The length of the CDR3 is 17 residues. This CDR3 is CASRSRKDFRSGNTIYF. The DNA of the CDR3 is TGTGCAAGTCGCTCTCGGAAGGACTTCCGCTCTGGAAACACCATATATTTT.

This clonotype was seen a handful of times. This rearrangement joins TRBV15 to TRBJ2-3; 10 bases match TRBD2. Germline V lookup: CDR1 LNHNV, CDR2 YYDKDF (reference sequence). J gave up 5 bases and V 3 bases, and 8 bases lay outside the gene matches. The CDR3 covers 16 residues. The CDR3, as DNA: TGTGCCACCAGCAGCGAGCGGGAGGGCCGGGTAGATACGCAGTATTTT. It encodes CATSSEREGRVDTQYF.

This clonotype came up a few times. The chain links TRBV19 to TRBJ1-3; D is uncertain. CDR1 and CDR2 (germline): LNHDA, SQIVND (reference sequence). The V and J ends lost 6 bases and 1 base respectively, with 7 bases between them. This CDR3 is 13 amino acids long. The CDR3 bases are TGTGCCAGTAGCTGGGATTCTGGAAACACCATATATTTT. Encoded protein: CASSWDSGNTIYF.

This clonotype was observed many times. The chain joins TRBV6-5 to TRBJ2-2; D is undetermined. V was shortened by 7 bases and J by 2 bases, with 11 bases between the two germline ends. Per germline, CDR1 MNHEY and CDR2 SVGAGI. The CDR3 sequence is 14 residues long. The CDR3 sequence: CASNEARNTGELFF. The CDR3 nucleotides read TGTGCCAGCAACGAGGCGAGAAACACCGGGGAGCTGTTTTTT.

This clonotype was detected many times. This chain uses TRBV7-2 with TRBJ1-2, with no clear D. In germline, CDR1 is SGHTA, CDR2 FQGNSA. Between the trimmed V and J ends, which lost 1 base and 3 bases, there was a span of 9 bases. The CDR3 runs to 14 residues. CDR3 region: CASSLETRDYGYTF. The CDR3 DNA sequence: TGTGCCAGCAGCTTAGAGACAAGGGACTATGGCTACACCTTC.

This clonotype was recorded at least ten times. The chain is built from TRBV5-6 and TRBJ1-5, with D uncertain. Germline CDR1 SGHDT, CDR2 YYEEEE. The CDR3 is made up of 15 amino acids. Trimming took off 1 base at V and 4 bases at J, with 12 bases between the two ends. The CDR3 region is CASSLTRVGNQPQHF. In nucleotides, the CDR3 is TGTGCCAGCAGCTTGACTCGGGTCGGGAATCAGCCCCAGCATTTT.

This clonotype came up many times. This rearrangement joins TRBV10-3 to TRBJ2-7; TRBD1 matches at 8 bases. There are 14 residues in the CDR3. Germline CDR1 reads ENHRY; CDR2 reads SYGVKD. Trimming took 7 bases from V and 0 from J; bases not matched to a gene: 5. The CDR3 is CAINPGQVSYEQYF. The CDR3 DNA is TGTGCCATCAACCCGGGACAGGTCTCCTACGAGCAGTACTTC.

Turning to this clonotype: A much larger clonotype is one base distant, so this may be a read error. The gene calls are TRBV28 and TRBJ2-7; 7 bases align to TRBD2. This CDR3 has 13 residues. Germline V gene lookup returns CDR1 MDHEN and CDR2 SYDVKM. The ends lost 8 bases at V and 6 bases at J; junction bases unmatched: 10. The DNA for the CDR3 is TGTGCCAGCGCACAAGCGGGACTCGGCGAGCAGTACTTC. This translates into CASAQAGLGEQYF. Together with reference TRBV28 and TRBJ2-7, the CDR3 gives the full variable domain: DVKVTQSSRYLVKRTGEKVFLECVQDMDHENMFWYRQDPGLGLRLIYFSYDVKMKEKGDIPEGYSVSREKKERFSLILESASTNQTSMYLCASAQAGLGEQYFGPGTRLTVT.

There are many counts of this clonotype. This chain uses TRBV7-9 with TRBJ2-1; D is undetermined. CDR3 length equals 14 residues. CDR1 and CDR2 (germline): SEHNR, FQNEAQ (reference sequence). Between the trimmed V and J ends, which lost 1 base and 2 bases, there was a span of 6 bases. This chain's CDR3 is CASSLDYTYNEQFF. In DNA, the CDR3 is TGTGCCAGCAGCTTAGACTATACCTACAATGAGCAGTTCTTC. The complete variable domain, with remaining parts taken from reference TRBV7-9 and TRBJ2-1, reads DTGVSQNPRHKITKRGQNVTFRCDPISEHNRLYWYRQTLGQGPEFLTYFQNEAQLEKSRLLSDRFSAERPKGSFSTLEIQRTEQGDSAMYLCASSLDYTYNEQFFGPGTRLTVL.

The chain combines TRBV28 with TRBJ2-4; TRBD1 matches at 7 bases. The CDR3 is 13 residues long. The V gene end was trimmed by 6 bases and the J gene end by 6 bases; junction bases not matched to a gene: 5. Per germline, CDR1 MDHEN and CDR2 SYDVKM. Here the CDR3 DNA reads TGTGCCAGCAGAGACAACAGGGGAAACATTCAGTACTTC. Encoded protein: CASRDNRGNIQYF.

The V and J genes are TRBV4-3 and TRBJ1-2; 8 positions agree with TRBD1. V lost 1 base, J lost 4 bases, and 11 bases stayed unmatched. Germline loops: CDR1 LGHNA, CDR2 YSLEER. The CDR3 loop spans 17 amino acids. In DNA form, the CDR3 reads TGCGCCAGCAGCCAAGCCTTAGGACAGGGCCCCCTCTATGGCTACACCTTC. Protein sequence: CASSQALGQGPLYGYTF.

This clonotype turned up a few times. This rearrangement joins TRBV19 to TRBJ1-5; 8 bases align to TRBD1. The CDR3 covers 15 residues. Trimming took 1 base from V and 5 from J; bases not matched to a gene: 4. Germline CDR1 and CDR2: LNHDA and SQIVND (reference sequence). CDR3 bases: TGTGCCAGTAGTATAGGTACCAGGGGGCATCAGCCCCAGCATTTT. This encodes CASSIGTRGHQPQHF.

This clonotype was seen many times. The chain carries TRBV5-1 and TRBJ2-1; TRBD2 aligns across 7 bases. The ends lost 0 bases at V and 1 base at J; junction bases unmatched: 4. The germline V gene encodes CDR1 SGHRS and CDR2 YFSETQ. The CDR3 length is 16 residues. The DNA for the CDR3 is TGCGCCAGCAGCTTGGCTAGCGGAGATTCCTACAATGAGCAGTTCTTC. It yields the protein CASSLASGDSYNEQFF.

This clonotype was seen at least ten times. DNA for the CDR3: TGTGCCAGCAGCCCCGGGACCCTCTACACCGGGGAGCTGTTTTTT. Protein sequence: CASSPGTLYTGELFF. V gene TRBV7-6 combines with J gene TRBJ2-2; either TRBD1 or TRBD2 may supply D (5 bases each). The CDR3 contains 15 residues. Germline V lookup: CDR1 SGHVS, CDR2 FNYEAQ. The ends were cut back, 5 bases at V and 3 bases at J, with 13 bases in the middle.

This clonotype was detected ten times or more. The chain is built from TRBV29-1 and TRBJ2-2, with D uncertain. CDR3 size: 13 residues. V was cut by 5 bases and J by 2 bases, with 9 bases left in between. CDR1 is SQVTM and CDR2 is ANQGSEA in the germline V gene. CDR3 sequence (DNA): TGCAGCGTTTCAAGGGCTAACACCGGGGAGCTGTTTTTT. It specifies CSVSRANTGELFF.

At least ten counts were recorded for this clonotype. This rearrangement joins TRBV29-1 to TRBJ2-1; perhaps D is TRBD1 or TRBD2 (7 bases each). CDR1 is SQVTM, CDR2 ANQGSEA, per germline. V lost 6 bases and J 10 bases, leaving 22 bases between the germline ends. The CDR3 is 14 amino acids. DNA for the CDR3: TGCAGCGTGGGGAGGGGACAGACCCTAAGGGAGCAGTTCTTC. The encoded protein is CSVGRGQTLREQFF.

This chain joins TRBV11-2 and TRBJ2-1; no firm D call. V was shortened by 8 bases and J by 8 bases, with 25 bases between the two germline ends. Germline CDR1 and CDR2: SGHAT and FQNNGV. This CDR3 has 16 residues. The CDR3 region is CASVSLRIKPLDEQFF. In DNA form, the CDR3 reads TGTGCCAGCGTCAGTCTTCGAATAAAGCCCCTGGATGAGCAGTTCTTC. The full variable domain, with the rest looked up from reference TRBV11-2 and TRBJ2-1, is EAGVAQSPRYKIIEKRQSVAFWCNPISGHATLYWYQQILGQGPKLLIQFQNNGVVDDSQLPKDRFSAERLKGVDSTLKIQPAKLEDSAVYLCASVSLRIKPLDEQFFGPGTRLTVL.

The V gene is TRBV30, the J gene TRBJ2-2; unclear D gene. This CDR3 spans 16 amino acids. The ends were cut back, 0 bases at V and 1 base at J, with 12 bases in the middle. Germline assignment: CDR1 GTSNPN and CDR2 SVGIG (reference sequence). Here the CDR3 reads CAWSVLPPLNTGELFF. The CDR3 DNA sequence: TGTGCCTGGAGTGTACTTCCCCCGTTGAACACCGGGGAGCTGTTTTTT.

This clonotype was seen ten or more times. The chain combines TRBV30 with TRBJ2-2; no clear D gene. The length of the CDR3 is 15 residues. Germline-derived CDR1 and CDR2 are GTSNPN and SVGIG (reference sequence). V lost 0 bases and J 0 bases, leaving 8 bases between the germline ends. The CDR3 nucleotides are TGTGCCTGGAGTGTGTTAACCCCGAACACCGGGGAGCTGTTTTTT. Amino acids: CAWSVLTPNTGELFF.

At least ten counts were recorded for this clonotype. The chain employs TRBV4-2 and TRBJ2-1; the D gene is possibly TRBD2 (6 bases). Germline CDR1 and CDR2: LGHNA and YNFKEQ. The CDR3 spans 16 residues. V shed 0 bases and J shed 4 bases, with 13 bases lying between them. The CDR3 DNA follows: TGTGCCAGCAGCCAAGATAACCGGGAGTTGTACAATGAGCAGTTCTTC. Its protein product is CASSQDNRELYNEQFF.

This sequence joins TRBV5-1 and TRBJ2-3, with 10 positions matching TRBD2. J gave up 1 base and V 2 bases, and 4 bases lay outside the gene matches. CDR1 is SGHRS and CDR2 is YFSETQ in the germline V gene. This CDR3 spans 16 amino acids. The chain's CDR3 is CASSFLAGAGTDTQYF. CDR3 sequence (DNA): TGCGCCAGCAGCTTTCTAGCGGGAGCCGGCACAGATACGCAGTATTTT.

This chain uses TRBV29-1 with TRBJ2-5, with unresolved D. This CDR3 is 13 amino acids long. CDR1 and CDR2 (germline): SQVTM, ANQGSEA. V lost 2 bases and J lost 1, with 8 bases in between. The chain's CDR3 is CSVERQFQETQYF. The CDR3 DNA reads as TGCAGCGTTGAAAGGCAGTTCCAAGAGACCCAGTACTTC.

This clonotype was detected many times. The V and J genes are TRBV5-1 and TRBJ2-3, with D unclear. The V and J ends lost 2 bases and 4 bases respectively, with 8 bases between them. This CDR3 region has 13 residues. The germline gives CDR1 SGHRS, CDR2 YFSETQ. The CDR3 nucleotides are TGCGCCAGCAGCTTAGGCCACGCAGATACGCAGTATTTT. It is translated as CASSLGHADTQYF.

This clonotype was counted at least ten times. J is TRBJ2-2 and V is TRBV27; TRBD2 aligns across 10 bases. The ends lost 5 bases at V and 3 bases at J; junction bases unmatched: 9. The CDR3 totals 17 residues. Germline lookup yields CDR1 MNHEY and CDR2 SMNVEV (reference sequence). In nucleotides, the CDR3 is TGTGCCAGCAGTGAATTCCGGACTAGCGGCTACACCGGGGAGCTGTTTTTT. Its protein is CASSEFRTSGYTGELFF.